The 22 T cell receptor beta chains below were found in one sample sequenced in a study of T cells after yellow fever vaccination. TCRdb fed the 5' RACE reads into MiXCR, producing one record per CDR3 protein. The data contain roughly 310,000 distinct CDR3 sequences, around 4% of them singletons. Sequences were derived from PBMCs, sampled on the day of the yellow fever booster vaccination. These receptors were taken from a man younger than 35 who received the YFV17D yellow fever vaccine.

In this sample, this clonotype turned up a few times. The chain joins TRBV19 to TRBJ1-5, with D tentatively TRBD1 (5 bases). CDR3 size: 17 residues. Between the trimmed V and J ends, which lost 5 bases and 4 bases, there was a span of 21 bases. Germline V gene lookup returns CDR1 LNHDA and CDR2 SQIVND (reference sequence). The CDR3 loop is CASSDNRGIGSNQPQHF. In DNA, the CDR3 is TGTGCCAGTAGTGACAATCGGGGCATAGGCTCGAATCAGCCCCAGCATTTT. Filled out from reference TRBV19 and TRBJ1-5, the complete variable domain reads DGGITQSPKYLFRKEGQNVTLSCEQNLNHDAMYWYRQDPGQGLRLIYYSQIVNDFQKGDIAEGYSVSREKKESFPLTVTSAQKNPTAFYLCASSDNRGIGSNQPQHFGDGTRLSIL.

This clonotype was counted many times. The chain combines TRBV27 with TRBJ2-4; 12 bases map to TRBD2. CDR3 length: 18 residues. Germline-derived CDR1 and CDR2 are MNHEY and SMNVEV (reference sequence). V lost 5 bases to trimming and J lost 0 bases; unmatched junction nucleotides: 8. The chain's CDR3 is CASSKLAGGIIAKNIQYF. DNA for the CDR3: TGTGCCAGCAGTAAACTAGCGGGGGGCATAATAGCCAAAAACATTCAGTACTTC.

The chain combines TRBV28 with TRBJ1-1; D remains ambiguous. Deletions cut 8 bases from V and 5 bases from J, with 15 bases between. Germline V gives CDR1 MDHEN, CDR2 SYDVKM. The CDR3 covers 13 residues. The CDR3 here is CASSWVVGTEAFF. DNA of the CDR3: TGTGCCAGCTCTTGGGTAGTGGGGACTGAAGCTTTCTTT.

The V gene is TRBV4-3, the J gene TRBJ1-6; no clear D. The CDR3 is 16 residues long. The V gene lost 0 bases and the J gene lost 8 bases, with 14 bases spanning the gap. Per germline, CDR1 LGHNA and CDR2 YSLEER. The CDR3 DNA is TGCGCCAGCAGCCAAGAAGGAAGGGAAACCCATTCACCCCTCCACTTT. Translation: CASSQEGRETHSPLHF.

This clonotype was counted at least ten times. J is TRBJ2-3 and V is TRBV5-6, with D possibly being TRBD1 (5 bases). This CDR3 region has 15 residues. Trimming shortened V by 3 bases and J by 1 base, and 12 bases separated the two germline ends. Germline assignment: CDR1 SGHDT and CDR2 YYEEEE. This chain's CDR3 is CASSSARVGTDTQYF. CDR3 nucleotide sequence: TGTGCCAGCAGCTCCGCCAGGGTTGGCACAGATACGCAGTATTTT.

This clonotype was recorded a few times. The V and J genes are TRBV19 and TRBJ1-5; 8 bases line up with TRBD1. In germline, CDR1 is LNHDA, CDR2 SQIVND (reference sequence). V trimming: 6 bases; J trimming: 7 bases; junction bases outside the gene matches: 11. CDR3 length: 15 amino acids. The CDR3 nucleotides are TGTGCCAGTAGGACCCGGGACAGGCATACCCAGCCCCAGCATTTT. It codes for CASRTRDRHTQPQHF.

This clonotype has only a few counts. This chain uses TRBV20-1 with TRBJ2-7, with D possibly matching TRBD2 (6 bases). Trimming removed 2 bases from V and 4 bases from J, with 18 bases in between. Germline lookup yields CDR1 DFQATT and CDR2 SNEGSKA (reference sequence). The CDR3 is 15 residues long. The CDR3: CSARRGTGEAYEQYF. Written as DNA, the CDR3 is TGCAGTGCTAGAAGGGGCACGGGAGAGGCGTACGAGCAGTACTTC.

In nucleotides, the CDR3 is TGTGCCAGCAGGGCCTTGGACCGCCTTAATCAGCCCCAGCATTTT. Its translation: CASRALDRLNQPQHF. The V and J genes are TRBV2 and TRBJ1-5; no definite D call. Germline V gene data show CDR1 as SNHLY and CDR2 as FYNNEI. The CDR3 runs to 15 residues. V lost 6 bases and J 4 bases, leaving 16 bases between the germline ends.

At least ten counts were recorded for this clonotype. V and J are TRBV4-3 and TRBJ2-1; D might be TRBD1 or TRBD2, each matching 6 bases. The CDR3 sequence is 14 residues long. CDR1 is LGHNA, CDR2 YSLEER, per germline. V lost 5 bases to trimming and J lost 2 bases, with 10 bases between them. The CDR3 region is CASSLGGPYNEQFF. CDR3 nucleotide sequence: TGCGCCAGCAGCTTGGGGGGCCCCTACAATGAGCAGTTCTTC.

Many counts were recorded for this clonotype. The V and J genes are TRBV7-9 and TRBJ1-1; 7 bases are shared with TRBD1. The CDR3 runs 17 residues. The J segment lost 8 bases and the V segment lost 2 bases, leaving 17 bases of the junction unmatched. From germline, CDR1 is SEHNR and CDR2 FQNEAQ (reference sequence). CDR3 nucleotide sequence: TGTGCCAGCAGCTTAAATCGAAGGAGTAGGGGGCGCGAGGAAGCTTTCTTT. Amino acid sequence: CASSLNRRSRGREEAFF.

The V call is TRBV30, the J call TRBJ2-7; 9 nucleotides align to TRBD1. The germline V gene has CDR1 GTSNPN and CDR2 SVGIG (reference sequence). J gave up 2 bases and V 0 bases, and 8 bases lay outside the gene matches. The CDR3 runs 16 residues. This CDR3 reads CAWSVQGARPPYEQYF. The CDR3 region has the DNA TGTGCCTGGAGTGTACAGGGGGCGCGTCCTCCCTACGAGCAGTACTTC. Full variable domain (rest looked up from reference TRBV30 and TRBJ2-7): SQTIHQWPATLVQPVGSPLSLECTVEGTSNPNLYWYRQAAGRGLQLLFYSVGIGQISSEVPQNLSASRPQDRQFILSSKKLLLSDSGFYLCAWSVQGARPPYEQYFGPGTRLTVT.

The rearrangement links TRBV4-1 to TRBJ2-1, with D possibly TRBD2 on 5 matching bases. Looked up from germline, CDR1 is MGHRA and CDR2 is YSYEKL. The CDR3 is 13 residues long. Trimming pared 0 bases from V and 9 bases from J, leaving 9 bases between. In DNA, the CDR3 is TGCGCCAGCAGCCAAGAGGCTAGCCGTGAGCAGTTCTTC. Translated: CASSQEASREQFF.

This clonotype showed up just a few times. The chain's CDR3 is CAISEPVTDTQYF. CDR3 coding DNA: TGTGCCATCAGTGAGCCCGTCACAGATACGCAGTATTTT. The rearrangement joins TRBV10-3 to TRBJ2-3; D gene uncertain. CDR3 length: 13 residues. The V end was cut by 2 bases, the J end by 2 bases, with 5 bases between. Per germline, CDR1 ENHRY and CDR2 SYGVKD.

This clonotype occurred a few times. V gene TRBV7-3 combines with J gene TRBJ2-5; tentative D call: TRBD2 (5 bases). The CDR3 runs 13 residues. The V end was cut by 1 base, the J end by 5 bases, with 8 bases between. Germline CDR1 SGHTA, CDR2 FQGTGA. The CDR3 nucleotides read TGTGCCAGCAGCTTAAACCCGGGGGAGACCCAGTACTTC. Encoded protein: CASSLNPGETQYF. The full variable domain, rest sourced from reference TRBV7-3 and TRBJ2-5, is GAGVSQTPSNKVTEKGKYVELRCDPISGHTALYWYRQSLGQGPEFLIYFQGTGAADDSGLPNDRFFAVRPEGSVSTLKIQRTERGDSAVYLCASSLNPGETQYFGPGTRLLVL.

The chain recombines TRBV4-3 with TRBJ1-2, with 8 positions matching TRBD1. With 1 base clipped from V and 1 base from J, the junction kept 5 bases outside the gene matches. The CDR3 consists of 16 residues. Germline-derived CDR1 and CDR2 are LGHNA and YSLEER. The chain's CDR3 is CASSQVDRDVNYGYTF. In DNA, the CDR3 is TGCGCCAGCAGCCAAGTGGACAGGGACGTTAACTATGGCTACACCTTC.

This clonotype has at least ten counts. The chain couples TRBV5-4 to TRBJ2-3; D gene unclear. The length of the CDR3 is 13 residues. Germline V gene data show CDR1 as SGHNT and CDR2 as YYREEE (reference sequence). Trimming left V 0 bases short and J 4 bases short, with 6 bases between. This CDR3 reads CASSLAVSDTQYF. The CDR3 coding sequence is TGTGCCAGCAGCTTGGCCGTCTCAGATACGCAGTATTTT. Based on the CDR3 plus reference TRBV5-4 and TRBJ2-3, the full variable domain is ETGVTQSPTHLIKTRGQQVTLRCSSQSGHNTVSWYQQALGQGPQFIFQYYREEENGRGNFPPRFSGLQFPNYSSELNVNALELDDSALYLCASSLAVSDTQYFGPGTRLTVL.

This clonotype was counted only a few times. CDR3 protein: CASSYSPVVEQFF. The DNA for the CDR3 is TGTGCCAGCAGTTACTCCCCGGTTGTGGAGCAGTTCTTC. The chain joins TRBV6-2 or TRBV6-3 to TRBJ2-1, with D unclear. The V end lost 0 bases, the J end lost 10 bases, and 10 bases lay between the germline ends. Germline V gene sequence: CDR1 MNHEY, CDR2 SVGEGT. The CDR3 has 13 amino acids.

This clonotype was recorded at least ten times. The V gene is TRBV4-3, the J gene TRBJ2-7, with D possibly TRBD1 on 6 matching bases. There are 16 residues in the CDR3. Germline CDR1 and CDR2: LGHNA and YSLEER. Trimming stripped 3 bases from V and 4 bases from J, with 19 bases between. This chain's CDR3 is CASSQAYRAAPYEQYF. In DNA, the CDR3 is TGCGCCAGCAGCCAGGCCTACAGGGCGGCCCCTTACGAGCAGTACTTC.

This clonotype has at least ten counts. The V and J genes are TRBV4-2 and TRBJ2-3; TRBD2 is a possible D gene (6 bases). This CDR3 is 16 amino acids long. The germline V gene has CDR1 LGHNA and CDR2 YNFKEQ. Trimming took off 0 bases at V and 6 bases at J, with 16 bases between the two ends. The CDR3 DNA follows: TGTGCCAGCAGCCAAGAAAGCGGAGGGAGCGTCGATACGCAGTATTTT. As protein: CASSQESGGSVDTQYF.

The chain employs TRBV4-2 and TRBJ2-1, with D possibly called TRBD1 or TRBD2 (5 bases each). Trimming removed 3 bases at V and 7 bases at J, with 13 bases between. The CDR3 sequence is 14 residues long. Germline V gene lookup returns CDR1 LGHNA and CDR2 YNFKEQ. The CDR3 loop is CASSHPWDGNEQFF. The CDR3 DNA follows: TGTGCCAGCAGCCACCCCTGGGACGGTAATGAGCAGTTCTTC.

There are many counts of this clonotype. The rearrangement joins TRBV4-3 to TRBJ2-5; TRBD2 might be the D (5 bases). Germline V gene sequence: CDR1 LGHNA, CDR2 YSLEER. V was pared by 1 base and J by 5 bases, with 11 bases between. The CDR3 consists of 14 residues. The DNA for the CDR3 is TGCGCCAGCAGCCAAGGCGGTTGGGAGGAGACCCAGTACTTC. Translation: CASSQGGWEETQYF.

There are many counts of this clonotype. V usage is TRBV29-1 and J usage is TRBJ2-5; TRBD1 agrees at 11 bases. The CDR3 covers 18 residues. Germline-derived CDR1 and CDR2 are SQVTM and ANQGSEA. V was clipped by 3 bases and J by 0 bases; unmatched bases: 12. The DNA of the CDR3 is TGCAGCGTTGAGGGACAGGGGGATGAGCCCCAGTACCAAGAGACCCAGTACTTC. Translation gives CSVEGQGDEPQYQETQYF.